One TCR beta chain is described in this entry. This specimen comes from a study of blood T cell repertoires in COVID-19. Per the original data handling: Estimation of nucleated cell counts relied on the amplification of reference gene primers. The method was immunoSEQ multiplex PCR; TCRdb's version includes in-frame clones alone and lacks a portion of them. The V and J calls and clone size are taken from that table; D and trimming were inferred from the DNA. The table has 200,000 to 250,000 clones, 80% to 90% seen once. The CDR3 runs to 12 residues. Trimming left V 4 bases short and J 5 bases short, with 6 bases between. The germline CDR1 and CDR2 sequences are ENHRY and SYGVKD. Enrolled through a virtual design, the participants were between roughly 18 and 100 years of age and came from roughly 22 US areas. Exposed participants encountered a COVID-19 case during the 2 weeks preceding study entry.

The sequenced material came from PBMCs or T cells enriched from blood (not recorded which). This sequence was found in a woman in her twenties or thirties who had been exposed to COVID-19. This sequence joins TRBV10-3 and TRBJ2-1; the D is unclear. CDR3 coding DNA: TGTGCCATCAGTGGAGATCACAATGAGCAGTTCTTC. Encoded protein: CAISGDHNEQFF.